One and the same sample provided the 29 T cell receptor beta chains below, sequenced in a study of beta chain features in type 1 diabetes. Expressed TCRB transcripts got sequenced, as all isolated RNA was reverse transcribed. TCRdb's copy holds only in-frame clones and misses some; the assay was immunoSEQ multiplex PCR. The table records 350,000 to 400,000 clones, about 15% of them present only once. Material for sequencing was naive CD4+ T cells from blood. These TCRs come from a woman between 18 and 29 years old in good health.

The rearrangement uses TRBV28 and TRBJ2-7; a weak D match, TRBD1 (5 bases). The germline V and J ends were trimmed by 7 bases and 0 bases, with 19 bases remaining between them. Germline values: CDR1 MDHEN, CDR2 SYDVKM. This CDR3 contains 16 residues. The CDR3 region has the DNA TGTGCCAGCACGACCCTGGGGCAGCCAAGCTCCTACGAGCAGTACTTC. Translating it yields CASTTLGQPSSYEQYF.

This clone was detected a few times. This chain connects TRBV10-3 to TRBJ1-1; TRBD1 matches 7 bases. J lost 2 bases, V lost 2 bases, and 2 bases had no gene match. This CDR3 is 14 amino acids long. Germline CDR1 reads ENHRY; CDR2 reads SYGVKD. The CDR3 coding sequence is TGTGCCATCAGTGAGAGGGACAGCAACACTGAAGCTTTCTTT. Its protein product is CAISERDSNTEAFF.

This clone was found a few times. This chain connects TRBV29-1 to TRBJ1-2; TRBD1 aligns across 7 bases. The CDR3 runs to 12 residues. CDR1 SQVTM and CDR2 ANQGSEA come from the germline V gene. V shed 5 bases, J shed 4 bases, and the junction held 4 bases outside the gene matches. The chain's CDR3 is CSVITGAYGYTF. The CDR3 DNA is TGCAGCGTTATTACAGGGGCCTATGGCTACACCTTC.

The DNA for the CDR3 is TGTGCCAGCAGTCCCCCGACAGGTCACTATGGCTACACCTTC. This gives the protein CASSPPTGHYGYTF. The chain is built from TRBV6-1 and TRBJ1-2; perhaps TRBD1 as D (6 bases). Trimming removed 5 bases from V and 3 bases from J, with 13 bases in between. This CDR3 comprises 14 residues. Looked up from germline, CDR1 is MNHNS and CDR2 is SASEGT.

This clone appeared a few times. The chain has TRBV29-1 and TRBJ2-7, with TRBD1 matching 8 bases. The length of the CDR3 is 12 residues. From germline, CDR1 is SQVTM and CDR2 ANQGSEA. V dropped 6 bases and J dropped 7; count of bases not matched to a gene: 8. The DNA for the CDR3 is TGCAGCGTGGGTCAGGGGGCTAGGGAGCAGTACTTC. This translates into CSVGQGAREQYF.

The chain joins TRBV7-9 to TRBJ2-3; D call uncertain. There are 12 residues in the CDR3. Deletions cut 5 bases from V and 6 bases from J, with 9 bases between. Germline loops: CDR1 SEHNR, CDR2 FQNEAQ (reference sequence). CDR3 region: CASSPTADTQYF. In nucleotides, the CDR3 is TGTGCCAGCAGCCCTACTGCCGATACGCAGTATTTT. The full variable domain, rest sourced from reference TRBV7-9 and TRBJ2-3, is DTGVSQNPRHKITKRGQNVTFRCDPISEHNRLYWYRQTLGQGPEFLTYFQNEAQLEKSRLLSDRFSAERPKGSFSTLEIQRTEQGDSAMYLCASSPTADTQYFGPGTRLTVL.

This chain connects TRBV30 to TRBJ1-4; a weak D match, TRBD1 (6 bases). The germline V gene encodes CDR1 GTSNPN and CDR2 SVGIG (reference sequence). The CDR3 spans 13 residues. Trimming took 2 bases from V and 3 from J, leaving 7 bases between them. The DNA of the CDR3 is TGTGCCTGGAGTTGGACAGCTAATGAAAAACTGTTTTTT. This encodes CAWSWTANEKLFF.

This clone was recorded a few times. The rearrangement links TRBV29-1 to TRBJ2-5; D remains unclear. Deletions cut 4 bases from V and 2 bases from J, with 8 bases between. Germline V gene sequence: CDR1 SQVTM, CDR2 ANQGSEA. This CDR3 region has 12 residues. The CDR3 DNA is TGCAGCGTTGTCCCCCCTCAAGAGACCCAGTACTTC. Translating it yields CSVVPPQETQYF.

As DNA, the CDR3 is TGTGCCACCAGCAGGTACCTAGCGGGAGGGGCAGATACGCAGTATTTT. Protein: CATSRYLAGGADTQYF. The chain uses TRBV15 and TRBJ2-3, with TRBD2 matching over 12 bases. Germline CDR1 and CDR2: LNHNV and YYDKDF (reference sequence). This CDR3 has 16 amino acids. After removal of 3 bases from V and 4 bases from J, the junction contained 5 bases not matched to a gene.

In its sample, this clone was seen a few times. The chain links TRBV10-3 to TRBJ2-3; D may be TRBD2 (6 bases). With 8 bases removed from V and 3 bases from J, the gap between germline ends came to 15 bases. Germline V CDR1 and CDR2: ENHRY, SYGVKD. CDR3 length: 14 amino acids. In DNA form, the CDR3 reads TGTGCCATCGGAGACGGGGGATTTACAGATACGCAGTATTTT. Amino acid sequence: CAIGDGGFTDTQYF.

This clone was counted a few times. The V and J genes are TRBV29-1 and TRBJ2-2; weak D call: TRBD2 (5 bases). V was cut by 4 bases and J by 2 bases, with 8 bases left in between. The CDR3 covers 13 residues. The germline V gene has CDR1 SQVTM and CDR2 ANQGSEA. CDR3: CSVGEINTGELFF. The CDR3 DNA follows: TGCAGCGTTGGGGAGATTAACACCGGGGAGCTGTTTTTT.

This clone was counted only a few times. The chain employs TRBV18 and TRBJ2-7, with D possibly TRBD1 on 5 matching bases. Per germline, CDR1 KGHSH and CDR2 LQKENI. Trimming took 0 bases from V and 7 from J, leaving 13 bases between them. The CDR3 sequence is 14 residues long. As DNA, the CDR3 is TGTGCCAGCTCACCACCAGACAGTTCTTGGGAGCAGTACTTC. Translated, it gives CASSPPDSSWEQYF.

This chain connects TRBV5-1 to TRBJ2-7; 9 nucleotides agree with TRBD2. Trimming cost V 2 bases and J 7 bases; bases outside gene matches: 7. CDR3 length equals 14 residues. Germline-derived CDR1 and CDR2 are SGHRS and YFSETQ. CDR3 in amino acids: CASSFGREGREQYF. CDR3 nucleotides: TGCGCCAGCAGCTTCGGGCGGGAGGGCCGTGAGCAGTACTTC.

This clone was seen a few times. V usage is TRBV5-1 and J usage is TRBJ1-4; D call uncertain. The V end was cut by 3 bases, the J end by 5 bases, with 14 bases between. The CDR3 is 15 amino acids. Germline-derived CDR1 and CDR2 are SGHRS and YFSETQ. In DNA, the CDR3 is TGCGCCAGCAGCTCCCGGACGGGGAAGAATGAAAAACTGTTTTTT. This gives the protein CASSSRTGKNEKLFF.

V gene TRBV30 combines with J gene TRBJ2-1; 7 bases fit TRBD2. Germline V lookup: CDR1 GTSNPN, CDR2 SVGIG (reference sequence). The CDR3 spans 12 residues. In DNA, the CDR3 is TGTGCGGGAGGGGTTCCTAGAGGCGAGCAGTTCTTC. The encoded protein is CAGGVPRGEQFF. The full variable domain, completed using reference TRBV30 and TRBJ2-1, is SQTIHQWPATLVQPVGSPLSLECTVEGTSNPNLYWYRQAAGRGLQLLFYSVGIGQISSEVPQNLSASRPQDRQFILSSKKLLLSDSGFYLCAGGVPRGEQFFGPGTRLTVL.

This clone has more than one count but fewer than ten. The chain uses TRBV6-1 and TRBJ2-4; D gene unclear. Germline V gene data show CDR1 as MNHNS and CDR2 as SASEGT. V shed 3 bases and J shed 6 bases, with 12 bases lying between them. The CDR3 is made up of 14 amino acids. The CDR3 nucleotides are TGTGCCAGCAGTGATATGGGCAGGCTAAACATTCAGTACTTC. The encoded protein is CASSDMGRLNIQYF.

This clone came up a few times. The V gene is TRBV5-4, the J gene TRBJ2-7; the match to TRBD2 covers 12 bases. V dropped 2 bases and J dropped 10; count of bases not matched to a gene: 10. CDR3 length equals 15 residues. Germline V gene data show CDR1 as SGHNT and CDR2 as YYREEE (reference sequence). CDR3 bases: TGTGCCAGCAGCTTAGGGGGGACTAGCGGGTGGTACCAGTACTTC. Translation gives CASSLGGTSGWYQYF.

The V call is TRBV5-4, the J call TRBJ1-2, with unresolved D. Germline V gene data show CDR1 as SGHNT and CDR2 as YYREEE (reference sequence). The CDR3 runs 15 residues. The V and J ends lost 5 bases and 8 bases respectively, with 22 bases between them. The CDR3 DNA reads as TGTGCCAGCAGGAGAGAAGCGGATTCGGCTTACGGCTACACCTTC. It yields the protein CASRREADSAYGYTF.

This clone was picked up a small number of times. The rearrangement uses TRBV13 and TRBJ1-1; D unclear. Germline loops: CDR1 PRHDT, CDR2 FYEKMQ (reference sequence). CDR3 length: 15 residues. The germline V and J ends were trimmed by 5 bases and 5 bases, with 18 bases remaining between them. The chain's CDR3 is CASSPSVGRGTEAFF. CDR3 in DNA: TGTGCCAGCAGCCCTTCTGTTGGGCGGGGAACTGAAGCTTTCTTT. The full variable domain, in which reference TRBV13 and TRBJ1-1 provide the parts outside the CDR3, is AAGVIQSPRHLIKEKRETATLKCYPIPRHDTVYWYQQGPGQDPQFLISFYEKMQSDKGSIPDRFSAQQFSDYHSELNMSSLELGDSALYFCASSPSVGRGTEAFFGQGTRLTVV.

The chain recombines TRBV28 with TRBJ2-7; D perhaps matches TRBD2 (5 bases). Germline V gives CDR1 MDHEN, CDR2 SYDVKM. The CDR3 spans 14 residues. Trimming cost V 6 bases and J 4 bases, with 16 bases left between them. This CDR3 reads CASSTRSRSYEQYF. The CDR3 DNA sequence: TGTGCCAGCAGCACTAGATCCAGATCATACGAGCAGTACTTC.

This clone has just a few counts. The J gene is TRBJ2-1, the V gene TRBV14; possible D gene TRBD2, 5 bases. V was pared by 4 bases and J by 4 bases, with 17 bases between. CDR1 SGHDN and CDR2 FVKESK come from the germline V gene. The CDR3 spans 16 residues. CDR3 loop: CASSLQLGSGYNEQFF. CDR3 DNA sequence: TGTGCCAGCAGCCTCCAATTGGGGTCGGGGTACAATGAGCAGTTCTTC.

J is TRBJ1-2 and V is TRBV15; unclear D gene. The CDR3 runs to 16 residues. Trimming removed 0 bases from V and 4 bases from J, with 15 bases in between. CDR1 LNHNV and CDR2 YYDKDF come from the germline V gene (reference sequence). In DNA, the CDR3 is TGTGCCACCAGCAGAGACTCTCCGAGTTGGGCCTATGGCTACACCTTC. It is translated as CATSRDSPSWAYGYTF.

The J gene is TRBJ2-5, the V gene TRBV7-9, with a weak D call TRBD2 (5 bases). V shed 5 bases and J shed 3 bases, with 13 bases lying between them. The germline V gene encodes CDR1 SEHNR and CDR2 FQNEAQ (reference sequence). The CDR3 is 14 amino acids. Here the CDR3 DNA reads TGTGCCAGCAGCACAACCGGGGTTAAAGAGACCCAGTACTTC. It specifies CASSTTGVKETQYF.

The table lists this clone with a few counts. The V call is TRBV6-5, the J call TRBJ2-1; TRBD2 agrees at 8 bases. There are 14 residues in the CDR3. Germline V gene data show CDR1 as MNHEY and CDR2 as SVGAGI. After removal of 6 bases from V and 5 bases from J, the junction contained 6 bases not matched to a gene. The chain's CDR3 is CASSRTSPNNEQFF. CDR3 bases: TGTGCCAGCAGCCGGACTAGCCCAAACAATGAGCAGTTCTTC.

The chain employs TRBV7-9 and TRBJ2-1, with TRBD2 matching 14 bases. V shed 1 base and J 10 bases; nucleotides not matched to a gene: 6. CDR1 is SEHNR, CDR2 FQNEAQ, per germline (reference sequence). The CDR3 is 16 amino acids. This chain's CDR3 is CASSLDWGTSGGEQFF. CDR3 sequence (DNA): TGTGCCAGCAGCTTAGATTGGGGGACTAGCGGGGGCGAGCAGTTCTTC.

This clone was picked up a small number of times. Other nucleotide sequences in the sample specify the same CDR3. The V and J genes are TRBV19 and TRBJ2-1; 11 positions match TRBD2. This CDR3 region has 15 residues. Trimming cost V 5 bases and J 5 bases; bases outside gene matches: 5. CDR1 LNHDA and CDR2 SQIVND come from the germline V gene (reference sequence). The chain's CDR3 is CASSPGTSGNNEQFF. The CDR3 region has the DNA TGTGCCAGTAGTCCCGGGACTAGCGGAAACAATGAGCAGTTCTTC.

This chain connects TRBV5-1 to TRBJ2-6; 9 bases match TRBD2. CDR3 size: 18 residues. Trimming took 1 base from V and 0 from J; bases not matched to a gene: 5. The germline CDR1 and CDR2 sequences are SGHRS and YFSETQ. In nucleotides, the CDR3 is TGCGCCAGCAGCTTGTTTATAGCGGGGGACTCTGGGGCCAACGTCCTGACTTTC. Translation: CASSLFIAGDSGANVLTF.

This clone was counted a single time. V is TRBV2 and J is TRBJ2-5; 7 bases are a match to TRBD2. Germline V CDR1 and CDR2: SNHLY, FYNNEI. There are 13 residues in the CDR3. V shed 6 bases and J 5 bases; nucleotides not matched to a gene: 6. The CDR3 is CASSRTSGETQYF. The CDR3 DNA reads TGTGCCAGCAGCAGGACTAGTGGGGAGACCCAGTACTTC. Looking up the rest from reference TRBV2 and TRBJ2-5 gives the full variable domain: EPEVTQTPSHQVTQMGQEVILRCVPISNHLYFYWYRQILGQKVEFLVSFYNNEISEKSEIFDDQFSVERPDGSNFTLKIRSTKLEDSAMYFCASSRTSGETQYFGPGTRLLVL.

The rearrangement joins TRBV19 to TRBJ2-5, with D possibly matching TRBD1 (6 bases). CDR3 length: 14 amino acids. The germline V gene encodes CDR1 LNHDA and CDR2 SQIVND (reference sequence). Trimming pared 6 bases from V and 5 bases from J, leaving 16 bases between. CDR3 nucleotides: TGTGCCAGTAGCGACAGGCACCAGGCGGAGACCCAGTACTTC. It is translated as CASSDRHQAETQYF. The full variable domain, its missing parts supplied by reference TRBV19 and TRBJ2-5, is DGGITQSPKYLFRKEGQNVTLSCEQNLNHDAMYWYRQDPGQGLRLIYYSQIVNDFQKGDIAEGYSVSREKKESFPLTVTSAQKNPTAFYLCASSDRHQAETQYFGPGTRLLVL.